The rows below give T cell receptor beta chains drawn from one sample of a study of T cells in Graves' hyperthyroidism and ophthalmopathy. MiXCR, applied by TCRdb to the multiplex PCR reads, yields one record per CDR3 protein. The repertoire holds 550,000 to 850,000 distinct CDR3 sequences, with about 19% as singletons. The sequenced sample consisted of blood. The receptor set was obtained from a woman in her fifties or sixties with Graves' hyperthyroidism that later progressed to Graves' ophthalmopathy. CDR3s include the opening cysteine and the closing phenylalanine or tryptophan. A D gene is named only where the DNA matches it firmly. A clone size is listed for some rows: how often the clone was seen (once, few, many), or a class if it is expanded.

V: TRBV5-1; size: many; D: TRBD1; J: TRBJ1-1; length: 14; CDR3: CASSLYRGGAEAFF; DNA: TGCGCCAGCAGCTTGTACAGGGGGGGAGCTGAAGCTTTCTTT
V: TRBV7-9; size: NA; D: NA; J: TRBJ2-7; length: 13; CDR3: CASSSERVYEQYF; DNA: TGTGCCAGCAGCTCCGAGCGGGTATACGAGCAGTACTTC
V: TRBV19; size: NA; D: NA; J: TRBJ2-7; length: 13; CDR3: CASSIGGPVEQYF; DNA: TGTGCCAGTAGTATAGGGGGGCCGGTCGAGCAGTACTTC
V: TRBV20-1; size: few; D: NA; J: TRBJ2-2; length: 15; CDR3: CSANRGQGGTGELFF; DNA: TGCAGTGCCAACAGAGGGCAGGGCGGGACCGGGGAGCTGTTTTTT
V: TRBV12-3/TRBV12-4; size: many; D: NA; J: TRBJ2-3; length: 14; CDR3: CASSTGTGTDTQYF; DNA: TGTGCCAGCAGTACCGGGACTGGCACAGATACGCAGTATTTT
V: TRBV29-1; size: NA; D: NA; J: TRBJ2-7; length: 16; CDR3: CSVVRTGLNSPYEQYF; DNA: TGCAGCGTTGTTCGAACGGGACTGAATAGCCCCTACGAGCAGTACTTC
V: TRBV19; size: NA; D: NA; J: TRBJ2-3; length: 14; CDR3: CASSIPSPGATQYF; DNA: TGTGCCAGTAGTATCCCTTCTCCGGGGGCTACGCAGTATTTT
V: TRBV20-1; size: NA; D: NA; J: TRBJ2-1; length: 13; CDR3: CSAKWTNYNEQFF; DNA: TGCAGTGCTAAATGGACCAACTACAATGAGCAGTTCTTC
V: TRBV6-1; size: NA; D: NA; J: TRBJ1-5; length: 16; CDR3: CASSEGSGRSNQPQHF; DNA: TGTGCCAGCAGTGAAGGTTCTGGAAGAAGCAATCAGCCCCAGCATTTT
V: TRBV14; size: few; D: NA; J: TRBJ2-3; length: 16; CDR3: CASSHLPGLGTDTQYF; DNA: TGTGCCAGCAGCCATCTCCCAGGCTTGGGCACAGATACGCAGTATTTT
V: TRBV14; size: many; D: TRBD1; J: TRBJ1-1; length: 15; CDR3: CASSVGTAANTEAFF; DNA: TGTGCCAGCAGCGTAGGGACAGCCGCGAACACTGAAGCTTTCTTT
V: TRBV7-9; size: many; D: NA; J: TRBJ1-1; length: 15; CDR3: CASRSLLGLDTEAFF; DNA: TGTGCCAGCAGATCCCTTCTGGGACTGGACACTGAAGCTTTCTTT
V: TRBV3-1; size: few; D: NA; J: TRBJ2-5; length: 15; CDR3: CASSLEGAPGETQYF; DNA: TGTGCCAGCAGCTTGGAAGGGGCGCCGGGGGAGACCCAGTACTTC
V: TRBV30; size: many; D: NA; J: TRBJ1-5; length: 16; CDR3: CAWSVGGADSNQPQHF; DNA: TGTGCCTGGAGTGTAGGCGGGGCGGATAGCAATCAGCCCCAGCATTTT
V: TRBV7-9; size: few; D: NA; J: TRBJ1-1; length: 15; CDR3: CASSLEGNLNTEAFF; DNA: TGTGCCAGCAGCTTAGAGGGGAACCTGAACACTGAAGCTTTCTTT
V: TRBV27; size: few; D: NA; J: TRBJ2-5; length: 16; CDR3: CASSWTSRGSQETQYF; DNA: TGTGCCAGCAGTTGGACATCCCGGGGTTCCCAAGAGACCCAGTACTTC
V: TRBV5-1; size: NA; D: TRBD1; J: TRBJ1-1; length: 17; CDR3: CASSLRPTGGANTEAFF; DNA: TGCGCCAGCAGCTTACGTCCTACAGGGGGAGCGAACACTGAAGCTTTCTTT
V: TRBV2; size: many; D: TRBD1; J: TRBJ2-2; length: 15; CDR3: CASSLRTGRVGELFF; DNA: TGTGCCAGCAGTCTACGGACAGGCCGGGTCGGGGAGCTGTTTTTT
V: TRBV3-1; size: many; D: TRBD2; J: TRBJ2-1; length: 15; CDR3: CASRSRGDYPNEQFF; DNA: TGTGCCAGCAGATCGCGGGGGGACTATCCGAATGAGCAGTTCTTC
V: TRBV6-5; size: NA; D: TRBD1; J: TRBJ1-6; length: 16; CDR3: CASSYGQGTRGSPLHF; DNA: TGTGCCAGCAGTTACGGACAGGGGACTCGAGGTTCACCCCTCCACTTT
V: TRBV3-1; size: many; D: NA; J: TRBJ1-2; length: 12; CDR3: CASSQAGLGYTF; DNA: TGTGCCAGCAGCCAAGCAGGGCTGGGCTACACCTTC
V: TRBV18; size: NA; D: NA; J: TRBJ2-2; length: 14; CDR3: CASSPLIDTGELFF; DNA: TGTGCCAGCTCACCGTTGATAGACACCGGGGAGCTGTTTTTT
V: TRBV3-1; size: few; D: TRBD1; J: TRBJ1-5; length: 17; CDR3: CASSQGTGGGSNQPQHF; DNA: TGTGCCAGCAGCCAAGGGACAGGGGGCGGAAGCAATCAGCCCCAGCATTTT
V: TRBV5-1; size: many; D: NA; J: TRBJ2-3; length: 15; CDR3: CASRTTDPSTDTQYF; DNA: TGCGCCAGCAGAACAACCGACCCTAGCACAGATACGCAGTATTTT
V: TRBV9; size: few; D: NA; J: TRBJ2-5; length: 15; CDR3: CASSGAADRQETQYF; DNA: TGTGCCAGCAGCGGAGCCGCCGACAGACAAGAGACCCAGTACTTC
V: TRBV12-3/TRBV12-4; size: many; D: NA; J: TRBJ2-3; length: 13; CDR3: CASSFIVVDTQYF; DNA: TGTGCCAGCAGTTTCATAGTTGTAGATACGCAGTATTTT
V: TRBV4-1; size: few; D: NA; J: TRBJ1-6; length: 18; CDR3: CASSQDPLGADLNSPLHF; DNA: TGCGCCAGCAGCCAAGATCCCCTAGGGGCAGACCTCAATTCACCCCTCCACTTT
V: TRBV10-2; size: NA; D: NA; J: TRBJ2-2; length: 14; CDR3: CASKWTGNTGELFF; DNA: TGCGCCAGCAAGTGGACGGGGAACACCGGGGAGCTGTTTTTT
V: TRBV24-1; size: NA; D: NA; J: TRBJ2-3; length: 15; CDR3: CATSDSTKSTDTQYF; DNA: TGTGCCACCAGTGATTCGACCAAAAGCACAGATACGCAGTATTTT
V: TRBV28; size: NA; D: TRBD1; J: TRBJ1-5; length: 15; CDR3: CASSSRDSANQPQHF; DNA: TGTGCCAGCAGTTCCCGGGACAGCGCCAATCAGCCCCAGCATTTT
V: TRBV13; size: few; D: NA; J: TRBJ1-4; length: 15; CDR3: CASSLDGVTNEKLFF; DNA: TGTGCCAGCAGCTTAGATGGAGTAACTAATGAAAAACTGTTTTTT
V: TRBV3-1; size: many; D: NA; J: TRBJ2-3; length: 16; CDR3: CASSQGAGSHQSTQYF; DNA: TGTGCCAGCAGCCAAGGGGCGGGGAGCCACCAATCTACGCAGTATTTT
V: TRBV5-6; size: NA; D: NA; J: TRBJ2-2; length: 16; CDR3: CASSLSQLMNTGELFF; DNA: TGTGCCAGCAGCTTGAGTCAGCTTATGAACACCGGGGAGCTGTTTTTT
V: TRBV5-1; size: NA; D: TRBD1; J: TRBJ2-5; length: 17; CDR3: CASSLQIRDRGRKTQYF; DNA: TGCGCCAGCAGCTTACAAATCCGGGACAGGGGACGAAAGACCCAGTACTTC
V: TRBV18; size: NA; D: NA; J: TRBJ2-2; length: 16; CDR3: CASSPLTASNTGELFF; DNA: TGTGCCAGCTCACCACTGACCGCCTCGAACACCGGGGAGCTGTTTTTT
V: TRBV6-1; size: NA; D: TRBD1; J: TRBJ1-1; length: 12; CDR3: CASSRGQVEAFF; DNA: TGTGCCAGCAGCCGAGGACAGGTTGAAGCTTTCTTT
V: TRBV29-1; size: NA; D: NA; J: TRBJ1-1; length: 12; CDR3: CSVEALKVEAFF; DNA: TGCAGCGTTGAAGCACTAAAGGTTGAAGCTTTCTTT